These 2 T cell receptor beta chains were sequenced from one sample in a study of a mutant IDH1 vaccine in newly diagnosed glioma. Sample time point: week 11, during vaccination. The investigators gave 300 ug of mutant IDH1 20-mer peptide in each vaccine dose, together with topical imiquimod. TCRdb's table, derived via immunoSEQ multiplex PCR, lists solely in-frame clones and lacks some. The data contain over 95,000 clones, about 90% of them singletons. These TCRs' antigens remain unknown. The source was PBMCs, collected from a glioma patient whose treatment included an IDH1 peptide vaccine. The receptors were sampled from a woman aged 50 to 60 with glioma.

The CDR3 DNA sequence: TGTGCCAGCTCACCCGGACTAGCGACGGATACGCAGTATTTT. Amino acids: CASSPGLATDTQYF. The rearrangement joins TRBV18 to TRBJ2-3; 9 nucleotides line up with TRBD2. The CDR3 length is 14 residues. V gave up 3 bases and J gave up 6 bases; unmatched junction bases: 4. CDR1 and CDR2 from the germline V gene are KGHSH and LQKENI.

This clone was picked up one time. This CDR3 is also generated by other DNA sequences in the sample. This sequence joins TRBV30 and TRBJ2-1; the match to TRBD2 covers 8 bases. J gave up 7 bases and V 0 bases, and 14 bases lay outside the gene matches. The CDR3 has 17 residues. The germline CDR1 and CDR2 sequences are GTSNPN and SVGIG (reference sequence). In DNA form, the CDR3 reads TGTGCCTGGAGTGTACCGTGGGGGGGCGGGAGGATTAATGAGCAGTTCTTC. Its protein product is CAWSVPWGGGRINEQFF.